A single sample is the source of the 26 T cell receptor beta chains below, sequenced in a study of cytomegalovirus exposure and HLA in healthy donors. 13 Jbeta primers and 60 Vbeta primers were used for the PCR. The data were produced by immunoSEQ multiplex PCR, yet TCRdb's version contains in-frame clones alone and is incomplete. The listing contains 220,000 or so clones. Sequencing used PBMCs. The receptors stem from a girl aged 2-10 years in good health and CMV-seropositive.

This CDR3 is CASSEDSFYGYTF. The CDR3, as DNA: TGTGCCAGCAGTGAAGACAGCTTCTATGGCTACACCTTC. J is TRBJ1-2 and V is TRBV2; D uncertain. Trimming took off 1 base at V and 4 bases at J, with 7 bases between the two ends. Germline CDR1 and CDR2: SNHLY and FYNNEI. CDR3 size: 13 residues.

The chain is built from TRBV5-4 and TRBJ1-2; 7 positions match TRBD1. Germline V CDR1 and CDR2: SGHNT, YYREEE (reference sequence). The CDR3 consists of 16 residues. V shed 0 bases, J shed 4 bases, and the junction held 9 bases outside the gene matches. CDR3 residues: CASSLAGTAHLYGYTF. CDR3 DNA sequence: TGTGCCAGCAGCTTGGCCGGGACAGCTCACCTCTATGGCTACACCTTC.

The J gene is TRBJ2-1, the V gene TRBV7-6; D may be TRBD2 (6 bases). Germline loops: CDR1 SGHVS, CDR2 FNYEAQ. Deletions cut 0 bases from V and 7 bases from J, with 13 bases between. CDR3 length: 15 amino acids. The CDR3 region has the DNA TGTGCCAGCAGCTTAGCCCGACCGGCGGGGAATGAGCAGTTCTTC. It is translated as CASSLARPAGNEQFF.

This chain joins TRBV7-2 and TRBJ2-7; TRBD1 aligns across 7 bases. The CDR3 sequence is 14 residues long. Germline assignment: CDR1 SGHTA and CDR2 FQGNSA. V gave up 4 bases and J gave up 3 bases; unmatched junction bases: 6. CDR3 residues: CASSSGQIVYEQYF. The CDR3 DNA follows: TGTGCCAGCAGCTCGGGACAGATCGTCTACGAGCAGTACTTC.

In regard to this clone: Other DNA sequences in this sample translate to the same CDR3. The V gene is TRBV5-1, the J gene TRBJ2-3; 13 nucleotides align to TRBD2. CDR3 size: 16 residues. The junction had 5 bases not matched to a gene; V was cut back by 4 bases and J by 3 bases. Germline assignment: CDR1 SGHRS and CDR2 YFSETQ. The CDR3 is CASSLGLAGVTDTQYF. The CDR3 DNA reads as TGCGCCAGCAGCCTCGGACTAGCGGGAGTGACAGATACGCAGTATTTT.

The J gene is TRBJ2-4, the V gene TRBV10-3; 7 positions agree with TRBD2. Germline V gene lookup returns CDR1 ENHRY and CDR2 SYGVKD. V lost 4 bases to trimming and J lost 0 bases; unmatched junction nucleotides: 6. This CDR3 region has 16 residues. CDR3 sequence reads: CAISGGGPLAKNIQYF. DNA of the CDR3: TGTGCCATCAGTGGGGGAGGGCCCTTAGCCAAAAACATTCAGTACTTC.

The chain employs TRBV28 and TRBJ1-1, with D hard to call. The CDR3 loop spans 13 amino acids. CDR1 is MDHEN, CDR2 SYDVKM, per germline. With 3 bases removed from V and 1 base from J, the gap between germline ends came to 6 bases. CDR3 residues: CASSLAGNTEAFF. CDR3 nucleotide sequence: TGTGCCAGCAGTTTGGCAGGGAACACTGAAGCTTTCTTT.

CDR3 region: CASTMGGEQPQHF. The CDR3 DNA reads as TGTGCCAGTACCATGGGGGGTGAGCAGCCCCAGCATTTT. V and J are TRBV19 and TRBJ1-5, with a possible D match to TRBD1 (5 bases). V lost 7 bases and J lost 7, with 14 bases in between. Germline lookup yields CDR1 LNHDA and CDR2 SQIVND (reference sequence). This CDR3 has 13 residues. The full variable domain, in which reference TRBV19 and TRBJ1-5 provide the parts outside the CDR3, is DGGITQSPKYLFRKEGQNVTLSCEQNLNHDAMYWYRQDPGQGLRLIYYSQIVNDFQKGDIAEGYSVSREKKESFPLTVTSAQKNPTAFYLCASTMGGEQPQHFGDGTRLSIL.

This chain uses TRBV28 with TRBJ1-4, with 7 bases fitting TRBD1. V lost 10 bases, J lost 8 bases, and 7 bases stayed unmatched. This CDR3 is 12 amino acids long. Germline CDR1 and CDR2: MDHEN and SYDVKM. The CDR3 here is CATGQLREKLFF. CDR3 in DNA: TGTGCCACGGGACAGCTTCGCGAAAAACTGTTTTTT.

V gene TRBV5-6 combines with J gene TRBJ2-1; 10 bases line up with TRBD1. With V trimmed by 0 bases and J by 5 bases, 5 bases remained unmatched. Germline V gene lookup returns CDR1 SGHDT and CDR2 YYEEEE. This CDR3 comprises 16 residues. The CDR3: CASSLDGTGENNEQFF. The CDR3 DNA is TGTGCCAGCAGCTTGGACGGGACAGGGGAAAACAATGAGCAGTTCTTC.

The CDR3 DNA sequence: TGTGCCAGCAGTTGGGGGGGAAGCCCAAACACCGGGGAGCTGTTTTTT. This gives the protein CASSWGGSPNTGELFF. This sequence joins TRBV28 and TRBJ2-2; 7 positions match TRBD2. V was clipped by 4 bases and J by 2 bases; unmatched bases: 7. The CDR3 is 16 residues long. CDR1 and CDR2 from the germline V gene are MDHEN and SYDVKM.

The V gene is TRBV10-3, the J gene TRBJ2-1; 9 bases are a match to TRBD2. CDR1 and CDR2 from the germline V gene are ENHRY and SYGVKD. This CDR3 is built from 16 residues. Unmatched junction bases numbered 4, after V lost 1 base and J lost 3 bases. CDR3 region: CAISEFTSGLYNEQFF. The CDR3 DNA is TGTGCCATCAGTGAGTTTACTAGCGGGCTCTACAATGAGCAGTTCTTC.

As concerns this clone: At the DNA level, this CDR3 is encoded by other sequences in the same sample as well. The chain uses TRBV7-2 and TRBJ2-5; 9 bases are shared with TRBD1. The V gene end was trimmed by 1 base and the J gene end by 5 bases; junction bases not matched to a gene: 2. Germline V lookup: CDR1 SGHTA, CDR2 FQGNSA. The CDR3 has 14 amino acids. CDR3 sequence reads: CASSLDRGHETQYF. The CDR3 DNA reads TGTGCCAGCAGCTTAGACAGGGGGCATGAGACCCAGTACTTC.

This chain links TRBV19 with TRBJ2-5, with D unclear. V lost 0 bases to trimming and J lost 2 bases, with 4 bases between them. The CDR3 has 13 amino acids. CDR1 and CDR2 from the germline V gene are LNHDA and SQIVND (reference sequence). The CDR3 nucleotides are TGTGCCAGTAGTATAGAGTTACAAGAGACCCAGTACTTC. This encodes CASSIELQETQYF.

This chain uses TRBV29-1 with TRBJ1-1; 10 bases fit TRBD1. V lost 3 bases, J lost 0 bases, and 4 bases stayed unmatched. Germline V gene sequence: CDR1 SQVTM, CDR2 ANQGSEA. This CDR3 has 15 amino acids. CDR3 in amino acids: CSVDQGQGMNTEAFF. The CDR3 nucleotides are TGCAGCGTTGACCAGGGACAGGGGATGAACACTGAAGCTTTCTTT.

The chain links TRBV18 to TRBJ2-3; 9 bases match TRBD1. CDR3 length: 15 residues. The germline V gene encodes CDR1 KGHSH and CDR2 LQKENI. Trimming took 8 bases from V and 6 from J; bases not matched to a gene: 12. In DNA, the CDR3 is TGTGCCAGCACCAACCGGGACAGGGTGATGGATACGCAGTATTTT. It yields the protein CASTNRDRVMDTQYF.

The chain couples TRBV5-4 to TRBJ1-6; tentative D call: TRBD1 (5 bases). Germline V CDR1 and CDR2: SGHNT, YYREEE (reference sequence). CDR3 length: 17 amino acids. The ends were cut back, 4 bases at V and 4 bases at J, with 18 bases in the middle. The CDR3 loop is CASSAEGARNYNSPLHF. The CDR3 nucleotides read TGTGCCAGCAGCGCGGAAGGGGCGCGGAATTATAATTCACCCCTCCACTTT. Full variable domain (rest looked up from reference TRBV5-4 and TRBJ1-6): ETGVTQSPTHLIKTRGQQVTLRCSSQSGHNTVSWYQQALGQGPQFIFQYYREEENGRGNFPPRFSGLQFPNYSSELNVNALELDDSALYLCASSAEGARNYNSPLHFGNGTRLTVT.

Here the CDR3 DNA reads TGTGCCAGCAGCCCACCGGGTAATGAGCAGTTCTTC. It codes for CASSPPGNEQFF. V is TRBV6-5 and J is TRBJ2-1, with D unresolved. There are 12 residues in the CDR3. Germline-derived CDR1 and CDR2 are MNHEY and SVGAGI. V lost 6 bases to trimming and J lost 7 bases, with 10 bases between them.

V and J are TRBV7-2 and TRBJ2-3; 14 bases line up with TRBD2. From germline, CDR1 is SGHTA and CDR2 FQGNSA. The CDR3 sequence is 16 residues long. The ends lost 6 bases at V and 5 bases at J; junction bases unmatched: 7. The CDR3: CASSFRLAGGKDTQYF. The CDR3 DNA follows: TGTGCCAGCAGTTTTAGACTAGCGGGAGGGAAAGATACGCAGTATTTT.

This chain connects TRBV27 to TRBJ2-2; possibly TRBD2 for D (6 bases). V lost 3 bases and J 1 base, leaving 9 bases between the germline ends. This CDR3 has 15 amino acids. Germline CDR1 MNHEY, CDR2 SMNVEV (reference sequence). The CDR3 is CASSLWGENTGELFF. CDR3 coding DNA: TGTGCCAGCAGTTTGTGGGGGGAGAACACCGGGGAGCTGTTTTTT.

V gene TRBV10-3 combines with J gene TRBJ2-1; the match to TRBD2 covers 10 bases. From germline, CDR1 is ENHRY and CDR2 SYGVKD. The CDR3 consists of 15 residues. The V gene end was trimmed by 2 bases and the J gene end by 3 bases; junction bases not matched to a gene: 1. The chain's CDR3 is CAISEGTSDYNEQFF. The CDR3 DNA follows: TGTGCCATCAGTGAGGGGACTAGCGACTACAATGAGCAGTTCTTC.

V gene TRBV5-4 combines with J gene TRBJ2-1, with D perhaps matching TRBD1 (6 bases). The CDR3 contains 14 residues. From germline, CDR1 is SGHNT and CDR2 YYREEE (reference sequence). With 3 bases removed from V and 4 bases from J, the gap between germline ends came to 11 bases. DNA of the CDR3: TGTGCCAGCAGCTCCCGACAGGCATACAATGAGCAGTTCTTC. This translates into CASSSRQAYNEQFF.

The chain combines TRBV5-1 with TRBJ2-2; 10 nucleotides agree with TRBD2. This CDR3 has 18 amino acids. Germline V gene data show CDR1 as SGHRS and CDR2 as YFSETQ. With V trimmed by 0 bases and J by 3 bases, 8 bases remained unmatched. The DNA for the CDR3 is TGCGCCAGCAGCTTGGCCCCTAGCGGGAGTCTGGACACCGGGGAGCTGTTTTTT. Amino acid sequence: CASSLAPSGSLDTGELFF.

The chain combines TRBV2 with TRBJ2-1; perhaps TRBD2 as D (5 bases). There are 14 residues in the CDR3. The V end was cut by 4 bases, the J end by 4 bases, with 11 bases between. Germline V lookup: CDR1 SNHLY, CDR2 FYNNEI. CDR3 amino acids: CASSGQRTYNEQFF. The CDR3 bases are TGTGCCAGCAGTGGCCAGCGGACGTACAATGAGCAGTTCTTC.

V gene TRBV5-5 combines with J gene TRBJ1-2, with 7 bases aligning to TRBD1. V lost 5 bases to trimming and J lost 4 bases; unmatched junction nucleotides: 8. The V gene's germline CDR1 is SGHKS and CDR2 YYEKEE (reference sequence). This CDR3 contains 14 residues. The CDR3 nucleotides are TGTGCCAGCAGTTCAATTCCAGGGGGCTATGGCTACACCTTC. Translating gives CASSSIPGGYGYTF.

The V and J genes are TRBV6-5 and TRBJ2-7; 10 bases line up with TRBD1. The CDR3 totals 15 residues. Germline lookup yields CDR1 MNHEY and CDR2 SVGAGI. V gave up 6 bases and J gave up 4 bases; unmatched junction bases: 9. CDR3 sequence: CASRNGGTGVYEQYF. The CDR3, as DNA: TGTGCCAGCAGGAACGGAGGGACAGGGGTATACGAGCAGTACTTC.